The entry below describes one T cell receptor (beta chain). This CDR3 has 15 residues. Looked up from germline, CDR1 is MNHEY and CDR2 is SVGAGI. The V end was cut by 0 bases, the J end by 1 base, with 9 bases between. Authors' processing steps: Reference gene primer amplification gave nucleated cell count estimates. Using immunoSEQ multiplex PCR, the repertoire was profiled, and TCRdb retains in-frame clones only, with some absent. V and J calls and clone size follow that table, whereas D and trimming were derived from the DNA. The sample carries some 99,000 clones, approximately 87% recorded once. The sample belongs to a study of blood T cell repertoires in COVID-19.

The chain links TRBV6-5 to TRBJ1-1; D is unresolved. This TCR was recovered from a woman in her sixties or seventies with acute or convalescent COVID-19. Sequencing used peripheral blood. The CDR3 DNA reads TGTGCCAGCAGTTACTCGCCGGACTGGAACACTGAAGCTTTCTTT. Translating it yields CASSYSPDWNTEAFF.